This TCR beta chain was sequenced in a study of control samples from healthy donors and cancer patients. The CDR3 extends over 15 amino acids. Germline values: CDR1 MDHEN, CDR2 SYDVKM. V was cut by 6 bases and J by 4 bases, with 18 bases left in between. Using immunoSEQ multiplex PCR, the repertoire was profiled, and TCRdb retains in-frame clones only, with some absent. There are under 450,000 clones in the sample; 80% to 95% occur only once, and around 6.8% lies in the top ten. The chain joins TRBV28 to TRBJ2-5, with D perhaps matching TRBD1 or TRBD2 (5 bases each). The receptor was isolated from a man in his forties or fifties with head and neck cancer. The source material was PBMCs. The CDR3 coding sequence is TGTGCCAGCAGGGGGGTGGGGGACCTCCCAGAGACCCAGTACTTC. The encoded protein is CASRGVGDLPETQYF.